Here is one T cell receptor (beta chain) with its context. Its antigen is unidentified. The sample belongs to a study of T cell responses to AZD1222 COVID-19 vaccine. Study-wide results and limits: At baseline, just five or six AZD1222 recipients tested seropositive. Spike-wide coverage was observed for vaccine-associated CD4 TCRs, with dominant responses at 160-218 and 743-854. Unmutated variant regions are reportedly targeted by nearly half of spike-specific TCRs.

This CDR3 is 12 amino acids long. The V end lost 10 bases, the J end lost 8 bases, and 17 bases lay between the germline ends. Per germline, CDR1 MNHEY and CDR2 SVGAGI. Clones were read by immunoSEQ multiplex PCR, and TCRdb kept only the in-frame ones, dropping some. Of around 100,000 clones in the sample, roughly 86% were seen once. This TCR came from an adult in good health. The J gene is TRBJ1-1, the V gene TRBV6-5, with a possible D match to TRBD1 (5 bases). The specimen comprised peripheral blood, sampled on day 0 of MenACWY control vaccination. Written as DNA, the CDR3 is TGTGCCATCGGGGCAGCCACCGACGAAGCTTTCTTT. Residues: CAIGAATDEAFF.